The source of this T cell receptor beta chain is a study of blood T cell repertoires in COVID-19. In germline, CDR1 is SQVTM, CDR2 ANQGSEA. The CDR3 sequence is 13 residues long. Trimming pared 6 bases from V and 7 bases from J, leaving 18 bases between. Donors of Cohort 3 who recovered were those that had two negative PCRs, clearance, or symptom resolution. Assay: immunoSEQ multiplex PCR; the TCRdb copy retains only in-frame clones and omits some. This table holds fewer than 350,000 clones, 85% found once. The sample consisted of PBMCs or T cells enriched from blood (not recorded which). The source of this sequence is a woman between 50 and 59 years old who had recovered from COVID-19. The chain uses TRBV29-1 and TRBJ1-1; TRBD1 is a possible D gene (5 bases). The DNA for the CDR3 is TGCAGCGTGGTCGCAGGCGGGGGGGATGAAGCTTTCTTT. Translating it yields CSVVAGGGDEAFF.